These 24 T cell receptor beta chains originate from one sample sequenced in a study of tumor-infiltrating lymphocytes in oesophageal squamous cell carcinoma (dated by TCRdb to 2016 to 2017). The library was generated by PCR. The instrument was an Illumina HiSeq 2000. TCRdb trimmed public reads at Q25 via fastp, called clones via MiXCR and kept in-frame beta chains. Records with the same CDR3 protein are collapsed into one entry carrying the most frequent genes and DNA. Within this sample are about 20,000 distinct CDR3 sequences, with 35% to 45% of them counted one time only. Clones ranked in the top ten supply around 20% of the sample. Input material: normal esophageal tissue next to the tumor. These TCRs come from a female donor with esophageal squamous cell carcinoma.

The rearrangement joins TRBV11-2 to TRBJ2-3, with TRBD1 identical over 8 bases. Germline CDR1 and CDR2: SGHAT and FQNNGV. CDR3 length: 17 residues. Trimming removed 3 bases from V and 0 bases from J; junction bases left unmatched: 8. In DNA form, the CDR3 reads TGTGCCAGCAGCTTCCGCGGTGGACAGGGAAGCACAGATACGCAGTATTTT. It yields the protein CASSFRGGQGSTDTQYF.

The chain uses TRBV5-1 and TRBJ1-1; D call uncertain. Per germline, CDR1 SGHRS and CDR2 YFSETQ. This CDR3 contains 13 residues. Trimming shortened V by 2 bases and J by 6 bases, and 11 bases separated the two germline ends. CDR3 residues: CASSLGHSAEAFF. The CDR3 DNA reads TGCGCCAGCAGCTTAGGGCATTCGGCTGAAGCTTTCTTT.

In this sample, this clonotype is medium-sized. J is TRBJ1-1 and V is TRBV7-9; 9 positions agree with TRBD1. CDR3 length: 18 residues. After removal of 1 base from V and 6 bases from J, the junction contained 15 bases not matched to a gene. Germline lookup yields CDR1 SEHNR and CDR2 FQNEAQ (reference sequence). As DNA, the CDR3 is TGTGCCAGCAGCTTAGGGGAGGGGACAGGGATATATTCCCCTGAAGCTTTCTTT. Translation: CASSLGEGTGIYSPEAFF.

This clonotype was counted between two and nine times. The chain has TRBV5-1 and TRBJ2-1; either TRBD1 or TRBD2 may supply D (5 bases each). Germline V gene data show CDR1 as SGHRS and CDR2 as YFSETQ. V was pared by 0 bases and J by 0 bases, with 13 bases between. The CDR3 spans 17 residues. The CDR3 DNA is TGCGCCAGCAGCTTGGGGGGGAAGGGGAGCTCCTACAATGAGCAGTTCTTC. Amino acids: CASSLGGKGSSYNEQFF.

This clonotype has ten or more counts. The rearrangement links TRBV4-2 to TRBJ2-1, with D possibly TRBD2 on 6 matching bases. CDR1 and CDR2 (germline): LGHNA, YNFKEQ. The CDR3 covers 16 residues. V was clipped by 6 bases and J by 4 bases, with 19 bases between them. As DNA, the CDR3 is TGTGCCAGCAGTTTAGGGACTGTTAGTAGGTACAATGAGCAGTTCTTC. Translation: CASSLGTVSRYNEQFF.

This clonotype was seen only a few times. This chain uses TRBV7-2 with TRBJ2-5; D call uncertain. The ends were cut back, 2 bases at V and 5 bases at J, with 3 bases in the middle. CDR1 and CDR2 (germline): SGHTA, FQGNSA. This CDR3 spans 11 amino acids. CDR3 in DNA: TGTGCCAGCAGCTTATCCGAGACCCAGTACTTC. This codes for CASSLSETQYF. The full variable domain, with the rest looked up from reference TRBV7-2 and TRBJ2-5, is GAGVSQSPSNKVTEKGKDVELRCDPISGHTALYWYRQSLGQGLEFLIYFQGNSAPDKSGLPSDRFSAERTGGSVSTLTIQRTQQEDSAVYLCASSLSETQYFGPGTRLLVL.

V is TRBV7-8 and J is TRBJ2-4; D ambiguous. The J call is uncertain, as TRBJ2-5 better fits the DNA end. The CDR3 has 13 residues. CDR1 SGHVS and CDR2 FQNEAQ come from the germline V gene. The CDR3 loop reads CASRVGFYETQYF. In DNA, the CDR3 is TGTGCCAGCAGGGTGGGGTTTTATGAGACCCAGTACTTC.

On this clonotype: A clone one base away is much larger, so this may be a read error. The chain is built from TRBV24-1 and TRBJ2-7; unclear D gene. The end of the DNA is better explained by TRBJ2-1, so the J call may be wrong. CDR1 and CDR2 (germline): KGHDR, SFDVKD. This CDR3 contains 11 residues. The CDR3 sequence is CATSEHGEQFF. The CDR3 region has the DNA TGTGCCACCAGTGAGCACGGCGAGCAGTTCTTC.

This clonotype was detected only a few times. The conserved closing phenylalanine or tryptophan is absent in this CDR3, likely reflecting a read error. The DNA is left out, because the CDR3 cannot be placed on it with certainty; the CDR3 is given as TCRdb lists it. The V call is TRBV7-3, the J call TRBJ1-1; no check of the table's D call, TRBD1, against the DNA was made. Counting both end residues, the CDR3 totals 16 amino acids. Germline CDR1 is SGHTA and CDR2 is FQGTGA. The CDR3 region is CASPQKMIIHPSTSAP.

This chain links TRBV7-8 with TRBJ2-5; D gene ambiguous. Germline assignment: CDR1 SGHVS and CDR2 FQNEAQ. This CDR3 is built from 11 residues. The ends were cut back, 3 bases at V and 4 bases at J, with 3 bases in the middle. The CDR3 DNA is TGTGCCAGCAGCTTTTTAGAGACCCAGTACTTC. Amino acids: CASSFLETQYF.

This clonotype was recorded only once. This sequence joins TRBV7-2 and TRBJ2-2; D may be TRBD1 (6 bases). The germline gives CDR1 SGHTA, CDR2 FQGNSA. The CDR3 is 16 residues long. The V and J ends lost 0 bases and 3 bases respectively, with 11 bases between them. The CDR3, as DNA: TGTGCCAGCAGCTTAGCCCCCAGGGGTTACACCGGGGAGCTGTTTTTT. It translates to CASSLAPRGYTGELFF.

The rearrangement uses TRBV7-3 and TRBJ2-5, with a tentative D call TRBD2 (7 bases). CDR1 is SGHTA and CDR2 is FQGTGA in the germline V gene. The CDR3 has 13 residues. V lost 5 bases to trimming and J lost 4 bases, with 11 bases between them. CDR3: CASSQGGGETQYF. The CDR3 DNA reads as TGTGCCAGCAGCCAAGGGGGGGGAGAGACCCAGTACTTC.

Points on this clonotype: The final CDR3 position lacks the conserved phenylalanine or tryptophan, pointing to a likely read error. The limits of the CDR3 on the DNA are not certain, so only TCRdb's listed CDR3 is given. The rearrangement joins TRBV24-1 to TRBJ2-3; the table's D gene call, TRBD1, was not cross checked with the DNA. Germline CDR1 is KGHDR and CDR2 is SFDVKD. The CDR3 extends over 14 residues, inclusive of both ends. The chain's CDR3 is CATSDAFRATPSVR.

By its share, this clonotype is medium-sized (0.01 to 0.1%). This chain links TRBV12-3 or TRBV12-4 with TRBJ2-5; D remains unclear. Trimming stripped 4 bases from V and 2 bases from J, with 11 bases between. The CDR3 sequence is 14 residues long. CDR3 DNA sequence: TGTGCCAGCAGTTATAGGGCGACGCAAGAGACCCAGTACTTC. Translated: CASSYRATQETQYF.

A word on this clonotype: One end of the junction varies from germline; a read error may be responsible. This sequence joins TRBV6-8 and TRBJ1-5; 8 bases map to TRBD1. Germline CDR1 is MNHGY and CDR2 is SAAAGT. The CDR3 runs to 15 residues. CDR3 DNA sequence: TGTGCCGGCAGTGCAGGGGGCTATAGCAATCAGCCCCAGCATTTT. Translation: CAGSAGGYSNQPQHF.

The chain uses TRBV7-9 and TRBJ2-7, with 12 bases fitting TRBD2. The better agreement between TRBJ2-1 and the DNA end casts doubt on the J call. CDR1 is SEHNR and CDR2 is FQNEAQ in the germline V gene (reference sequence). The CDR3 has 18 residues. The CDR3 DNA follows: TGTGCCAGCAGCTCACCGACTAGCGGGGGCCGAGCTTACAATGAGCAGTTCTTC. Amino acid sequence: CASSSPTSGGRAYNEQFF.

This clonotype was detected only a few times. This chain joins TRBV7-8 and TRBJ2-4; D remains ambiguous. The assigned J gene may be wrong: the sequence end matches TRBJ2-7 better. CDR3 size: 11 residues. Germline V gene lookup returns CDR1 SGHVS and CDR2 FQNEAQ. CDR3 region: CASSPDYEQYF. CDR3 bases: TGTGCCAGCAGCCCTGACTACGAGCAGTACTTC.

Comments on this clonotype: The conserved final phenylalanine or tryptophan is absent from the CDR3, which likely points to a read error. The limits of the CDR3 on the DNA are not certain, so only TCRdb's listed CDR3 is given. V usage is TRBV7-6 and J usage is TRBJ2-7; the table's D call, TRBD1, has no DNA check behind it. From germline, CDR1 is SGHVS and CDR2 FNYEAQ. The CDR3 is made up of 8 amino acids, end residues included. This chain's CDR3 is CASSLGAG.

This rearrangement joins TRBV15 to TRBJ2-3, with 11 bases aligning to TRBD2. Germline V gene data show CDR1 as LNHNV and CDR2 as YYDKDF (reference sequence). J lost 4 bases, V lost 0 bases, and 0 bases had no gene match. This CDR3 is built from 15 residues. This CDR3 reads CATSRDSGGADTQYF. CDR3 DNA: TGTGCCACCAGCAGAGATAGCGGGGGGGCAGATACGCAGTATTTT.

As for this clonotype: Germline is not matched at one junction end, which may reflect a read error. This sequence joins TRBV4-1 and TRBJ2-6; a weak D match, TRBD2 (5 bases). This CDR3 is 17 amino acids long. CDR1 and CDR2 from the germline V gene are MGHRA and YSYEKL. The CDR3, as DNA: TGCGCCAGCAGCCAAGATAGAAGGGCCCGCGGTCACGGGGAGCTGTACTTC. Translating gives CASSQDRRARGHGELYF.

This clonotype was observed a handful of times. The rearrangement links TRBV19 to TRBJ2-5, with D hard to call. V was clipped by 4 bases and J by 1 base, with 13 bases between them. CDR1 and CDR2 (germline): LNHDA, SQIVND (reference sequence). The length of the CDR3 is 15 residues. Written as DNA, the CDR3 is TGTGCCAGTAGTAGAATCCCGGGCCGCCAAGAGACCCAGTACTTC. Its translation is CASSRIPGRQETQYF.

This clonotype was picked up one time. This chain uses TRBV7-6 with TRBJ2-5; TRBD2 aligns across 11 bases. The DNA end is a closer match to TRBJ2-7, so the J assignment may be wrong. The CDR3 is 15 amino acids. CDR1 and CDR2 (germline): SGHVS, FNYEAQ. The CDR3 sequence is CASSPLAGGSYEQYF. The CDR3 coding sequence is TGTGCCAGCAGCCCCCTAGCGGGAGGCTCCTACGAGCAGTACTTC.

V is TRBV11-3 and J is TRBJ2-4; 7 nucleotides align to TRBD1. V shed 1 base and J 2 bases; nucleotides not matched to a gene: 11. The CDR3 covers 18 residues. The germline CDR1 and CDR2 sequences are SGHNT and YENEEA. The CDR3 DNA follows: TGTGCCAGCAGCTTAGCCCTTGTTGGGGGACAGTCCAAAAACATTCAGTACTTC. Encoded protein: CASSLALVGGQSKNIQYF.

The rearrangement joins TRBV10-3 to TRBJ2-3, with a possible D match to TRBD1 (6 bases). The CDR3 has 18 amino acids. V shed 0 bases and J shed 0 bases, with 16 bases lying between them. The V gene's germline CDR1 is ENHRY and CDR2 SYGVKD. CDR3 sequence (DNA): TGTGCCATCAGTGAGTCTATTTTTACAGGGTCCAGCACAGATACGCAGTATTTT. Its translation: CAISESIFTGSSTDTQYF.